What follows are 9 T cell receptor beta chains derived from one specimen sequenced in a study of T cell responses to AZD1222 COVID-19 vaccine. Only in-frame clones appear in the TCRdb table, and some are missing; sequencing was by immunoSEQ multiplex PCR. The table lists about 120,000 clones, about 90% of them singletons. This specimen consisted of peripheral blood, obtained on day 0 of AZD1222 vaccination. All receptors derive from an adult in good health.

The V and J genes are TRBV10-1 and TRBJ1-1; unclear D gene. The germline CDR1 and CDR2 sequences are WNHNN and SYGVQD (reference sequence). The CDR3 runs to 13 residues. Between the trimmed V and J ends, which lost 0 bases and 6 bases, there was a span of 8 bases. The CDR3 DNA reads as TGCGCCAGCAGTGAGTCAAAGGTCGCTGAAGCTTTCTTT. This translates into CASSESKVAEAFF.

CDR3 DNA sequence: TGTGCCAGCAGTGGCGGGAGGACCTACAATGAGCAGTTCTTC. Encoded protein: CASSGGRTYNEQFF. V is TRBV2 and J is TRBJ2-1; TRBD2 matches 8 bases. Germline V gene lookup returns CDR1 SNHLY and CDR2 FYNNEI. This CDR3 spans 14 amino acids. V was pared by 4 bases and J by 2 bases, with 1 base of the junction left unmatched.

The chain recombines TRBV27 with TRBJ2-7; TRBD2 matches at 7 bases. Germline lookup yields CDR1 MNHEY and CDR2 SMNVEV (reference sequence). J was trimmed by 4 bases and V by 5 bases; bases with no gene match: 5. The CDR3 runs 13 residues. The CDR3 DNA reads TGTGCCAGCAGTCCGCAGGGACTATACGAGCAGTACTTC. Translation: CASSPQGLYEQYF.

The chain has TRBV6-5 and TRBJ2-2; D is uncertain. The CDR3 has 11 residues. The V end was cut by 6 bases, the J end by 5 bases, with 4 bases between. Germline assignment: CDR1 MNHEY and CDR2 SVGAGI. The CDR3 bases are TGTGCCAGCAGGGGGACCGGGGAGCTGTTTTTT. The encoded protein is CASRGTGELFF.

This clone was observed a few times. The rearrangement uses TRBV5-6 and TRBJ1-1, with D tentatively TRBD1 (6 bases). The CDR3 extends over 17 amino acids. Germline V gives CDR1 SGHDT, CDR2 YYEEEE. The V end lost 4 bases, the J end lost 0 bases, and 19 bases lay between the germline ends. CDR3 DNA sequence: TGTGCCAGCAGCACACCCAGATTGGACAGCCTGAACACTGAAGCTTTCTTT. This codes for CASSTPRLDSLNTEAFF.

The CDR3 nucleotides read TGTGCCAGCAGCCATCCAAAGATATATGGCTACACCTTC. It specifies CASSHPKIYGYTF. The chain links TRBV3-1 (or the pseudogene TRBV3-2) to TRBJ1-2; D unresolved. The CDR3 totals 13 residues. Germline V gene data show CDR1 as LGHDT and CDR2 as YNNKEL (reference sequence). Between the trimmed V and J ends, which lost 3 bases and 5 bases, there was a span of 10 bases.

This chain joins TRBV19 and TRBJ2-1; 10 bases are a match to TRBD2. J gave up 12 bases and V 7 bases, and 9 bases lay outside the gene matches. There are 13 residues in the CDR3. Per the germline V gene, CDR1 is LNHDA and CDR2 is SQIVND (reference sequence). For the CDR3, the DNA is TGTGCCAGTATGAGCGGGAGGGCATTCGGGCAGTTCTTC. Protein product: CASMSGRAFGQFF.

The chain links TRBV7-9 to TRBJ1-1, with 9 bases lining up with TRBD1. Looked up from germline, CDR1 is SEHNR and CDR2 is FQNEAQ (reference sequence). This CDR3 region has 17 residues. J was trimmed by 0 bases and V by 4 bases; bases with no gene match: 9. The CDR3 here is CASSSYRGLGVNTEAFF. The CDR3 bases are TGTGCCAGCAGCTCTTACAGGGGGCTGGGGGTGAACACTGAAGCTTTCTTT. The entire variable domain, with the rest obtained from reference TRBV7-9 and TRBJ1-1, is as follows: DTGVSQNPRHKITKRGQNVTFRCDPISEHNRLYWYRQTLGQGPEFLTYFQNEAQLEKSRLLSDRFSAERPKGSFSTLEIQRTEQGDSAMYLCASSSYRGLGVNTEAFFGQGTRLTVV.

The chain uses TRBV10-1 and TRBJ2-7; D could derive from TRBD1 or TRBD2 (5 bases each). Germline V gene sequence: CDR1 WNHNN, CDR2 SYGVQD (reference sequence). Trimming shortened V by 4 bases and J by 4 bases, and 11 bases separated the two germline ends. The CDR3 totals 13 residues. The CDR3 nucleotides are TGCGCCAGCAGTGGGGACCGATATTACGAGCAGTACTTC. Encoded protein: CASSGDRYYEQYF.